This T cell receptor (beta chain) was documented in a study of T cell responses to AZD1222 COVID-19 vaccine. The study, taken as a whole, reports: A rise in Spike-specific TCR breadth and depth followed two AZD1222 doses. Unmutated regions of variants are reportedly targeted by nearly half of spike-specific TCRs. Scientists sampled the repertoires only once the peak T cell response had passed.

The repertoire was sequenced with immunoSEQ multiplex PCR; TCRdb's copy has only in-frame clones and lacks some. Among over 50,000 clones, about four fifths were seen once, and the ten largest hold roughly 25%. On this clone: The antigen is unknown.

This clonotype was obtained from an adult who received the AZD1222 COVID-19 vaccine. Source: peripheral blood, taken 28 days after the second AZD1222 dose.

The CDR3 here is CASSLSPFRWGQNSYEQYF. The DNA for the CDR3 is TGTGCCAGCAGTTTATCCCCATTCAGGTGGGGACAGAACTCCTACGAGCAGTACTTC. The chain couples TRBV6-2 or TRBV6-3 to TRBJ2-7; 7 bases line up with TRBD1. From germline, CDR1 is MNHEY and CDR2 SVGEGT. The CDR3 length is 19 residues. V shed 4 bases, J shed 0 bases, and the junction held 18 bases outside the gene matches.